This TCR beta chain came from a study of T cells in Graves' hyperthyroidism and ophthalmopathy (dated by TCRdb to between 2019 and 2020). For context, the study as a whole: Peripheral blood was collected at initial diagnosis, before any treatment. In addition, the study compared T-cell repertoires in thyroid tissue and in blood from roughly 6 Graves' hyperthyroidism patients. The paper reports TCR Vbeta CDR3 sequencing of over 130 peripheral blood samples: under 45 ophthalmopathy, 75 to 80 hyperthyroidism and approximately 17 progressor patients. An independent validation cohort of 18 to 20 hyperthyroidism patients and 15 or so patients who later progressed to ophthalmopathy tested prospective prediction of ophthalmopathy. The 85 to 100 discovery patients were divided at random into training and test sets in a 7:3 ratio. A discovery cohort of about a hundred patients, about 40 with Graves' ophthalmopathy and under 60 with stable Graves' hyperthyroidism, was used to find distinguishing TCR V-J signatures. Once sampling was done, hyperthyroidism patients were given methimazole at a starting dose of 30 mg daily, whereas ophthalmopathy patients were given high-dose intravenous methylprednisolone. What the study reported, not specific to this receptor: In validation, the model predicted progression to ophthalmopathy with 60% to 71% sensitivity and approximately 72% specificity, a median of 6.5 months before onset. Most expanded thyroid clonotypes (frequency above 0.001) were also detected in blood, a finding suggesting that blood repertoires may reflect thyroid immune responses. Ophthalmopathy was separated from stable hyperthyroidism by a 13 V-J signature model, with roughly 88% sensitivity and just over 81% specificity obtained in cross-validation and 80%/75% obtained in testing. Sample size was not statistically predetermined, and blinding of investigators to group allocation was not performed.

With respect to this clonotype: No antigen is known for it. Within one base of it there is no much larger clone, and no base qualities were kept.

TCR beta CDR3 regions were amplified from RNA transcripts. A first-round RT-PCR of the TCR CDR3 used the HTBI primer set with the Qiagen OneStep RT-PCR kit. Libraries were constructed in a second round of multiplex PCR, after which size selection and purification were performed. Libraries were sequenced paired-end with 100 bp reads on an Illumina HiSeq2000. Per the original workflow: SOAPnuke was used to process the raw data, removing reads that contained adapters or uncalled bases, had a mean Phred below 15, or lacked an exact match to the constant primer or identifier. High-quality paired reads were merged using COPE v1.2.5, and each unique nucleotide sequence was defined as a clonotype. MiTCR v1.1 was used to align the clonotypes against IMGT TRBV, TRBD and TRBJ reference segments. Analysis was restricted to V-J combinations with a frequency above 0.0001, which covered roughly 99% of repertoires. A TCS score was defined as the ratio between F50 (clonal expansion) and ExV (chaos), using BLOSUM62-based TCRdist between CDR3 peptides within each V-J. Welch's t-statistics and random forest reduced fewer than 600 V-J features to around 14, which were used in a naive Bayes classifier (R e1071). The public reads were reanalyzed by TCRdb: fastp trimming at Q25, MiXCR alignment, in-frame beta chains only. Rows are unified per CDR3 protein, each entry keeping the most common DNA and genes. The V and J calls here are based on TCRdb, not the publication. Present in this sample are about 740,000 distinct CDR3 sequences, 12% to 15% of which were seen just once. The ten largest clones capture about 10% of the sample.

Graves' hyperthyroidism was defined as stable when no progression to ophthalmopathy occurred over 18 months of follow-up. Hyperthyroidism patients were newly diagnosed, had a disease duration of under 2 months, and were aged 18 to 65 years. Any patient with an uncontrolled infection, another autoimmune disease, pregnancy or lactation was excluded. Diagnoses relied on clinical symptoms, serum thyroxine and TRAb, thyroid ultrasound and orbital computed tomography. Ficoll-Paque density gradient centrifugation was used to isolate PBMCs from 8 to 10 ml of fresh peripheral blood. Total RNA was extracted with Trizol reagent, and quality was checked on an Agilent 2100 Bioanalyzer. V gives up 2 bases and J gives up 5 bases, and the segment between their germline ends measures 19 bases. The CDR3 covers 16 residues, taking in both the cysteine and the phenylalanine. Here the CDR3 DNA is all that survives: 48 bases in frame from base 1. CDR1 MDHEN and CDR2 SYDVKM are derived from the germline V gene.

The rearrangement joined TRBV28 to TRBJ2-7; TRBD1 is a possible D gene, resting on 5 matching bases. The sequenced sample was blood. The receptor's source is a woman younger than 30 with Graves' hyperthyroidism. Here is the DNA: TGTGCCAGCAGTTTAAGGGGCCGCAGTACGTGGGACGAGCAGTACTTC. This gives the protein CASSLRGRSTWDEQYF. Full variable domain (CDR3 extended with the reference TRBV28 and TRBJ2-7 proteins): DVKVTQSSRYLVKRTGEKVFLECVQDMDHENMFWYRQDPGLGLRLIYFSYDVKMKEKGDIPEGYSVSREKKERFSLILESASTNQTSMYLCASSLRGRSTWDEQYFGPGTRLTVT.